These 17 T cell receptor beta chains came from one sample sequenced in a study of radiation and T cells in renal cell carcinoma. The protocol was immunoSEQ multiplex PCR, while the TCRdb copy is restricted to in-frame clones and leaves out a portion. The sample holds 70,000 to 100,000 clones, roughly 85% seen once. The time point here: blood 2 weeks post-SBRT. Stated treatment: 15 Gy SBRT to primary tumor, nephrectomy 4 weeks later. The sample was blood, taken from a patient whose treatment included radiotherapy and nephrectomy. All receptors derive from a woman aged 50 to 60 with renal cell carcinoma.

CDR3 residues: CASTGGQGGNTEAFF. The CDR3 nucleotides read TGTGCCAGCACCGGCGGACAGGGAGGAAACACTGAAGCTTTCTTT. The J gene is TRBJ1-1, the V gene TRBV6-6; the match to TRBD1 covers 8 bases. The trim removed 7 bases at V and 2 bases at J, leaving 9 bases unmatched. The length of the CDR3 is 15 residues. In germline, CDR1 is MNHNY, CDR2 SVGAGI (reference sequence).

This clone has a handful of counts. This sample includes further DNA sequences coding for the same CDR3. The chain links TRBV4-3 to TRBJ1-5, with D perhaps matching TRBD1 (6 bases). CDR1 is LGHNA, CDR2 YSLEER, per germline. V was cut by 3 bases and J by 6 bases, with 15 bases left in between. The CDR3 length is 15 residues. The CDR3 protein is CASSQGAGVTQPQHF. DNA for the CDR3: TGCGCCAGCAGCCAGGGGGCGGGGGTCACTCAGCCCCAGCATTTT.

The chain combines TRBV9 with TRBJ2-3, with unresolved D. The germline V gene encodes CDR1 SGDLS and CDR2 YYNGEE. The CDR3 covers 15 residues. Trimming pared 4 bases from V and 4 bases from J, leaving 16 bases between. CDR3 bases: TGTGCCAGCAGCCCCTCCGGGTCTCGGCCAGATACGCAGTATTTT. As protein: CASSPSGSRPDTQYF. Variable domain in full (rest from reference TRBV9 and TRBJ2-3): DSGVTQTPKHLITATGQRVTLRCSPRSGDLSVYWYQQSLDQGLQFLIQYYNGEERAKGNILERFSAQQFPDLHSELNLSSLELGDSALYFCASSPSGSRPDTQYFGPGTRLTVL.

CDR3 DNA: TGTGCCAGCAGTCCTGAACAGGGTGTTATTATTAAGCGGAACACCGGGGAGCTGTTTTTT. Translated, it gives CASSPEQGVIIKRNTGELFF. The gene calls are TRBV13 and TRBJ2-2; D is possibly TRBD1 (6 bases). Germline V CDR1 and CDR2: PRHDT, FYEKMQ (reference sequence). Trimming shortened V by 6 bases and J by 1 base, and 27 bases separated the two germline ends. The CDR3 covers 20 residues.

The chain joins TRBV28 to TRBJ2-7; D is ambiguous. CDR3 length equals 12 residues. Between the trimmed V and J ends, which lost 6 bases and 2 bases, there was a span of 8 bases. The germline V gene encodes CDR1 MDHEN and CDR2 SYDVKM. The CDR3 DNA reads as TGTGCCAGCAGCCTTTACCCCTACGAGCAGTACTTC. It codes for CASSLYPYEQYF.

This clone was observed a few times. The V and J genes are TRBV28 and TRBJ2-7; 8 nucleotides match TRBD1. This CDR3 is 15 amino acids long. Germline V gene lookup returns CDR1 MDHEN and CDR2 SYDVKM. With 5 bases clipped from V and 3 bases from J, the junction kept 9 bases outside the gene matches. CDR3 region: CASSLTTGAHYEQYF. The CDR3 nucleotides read TGTGCCAGCAGTCTCACGACAGGGGCCCACTACGAGCAGTACTTC. Based on the CDR3 plus reference TRBV28 and TRBJ2-7, the full variable domain is DVKVTQSSRYLVKRTGEKVFLECVQDMDHENMFWYRQDPGLGLRLIYFSYDVKMKEKGDIPEGYSVSREKKERFSLILESASTNQTSMYLCASSLTTGAHYEQYFGPGTRLTVT.

This sequence joins TRBV18 and TRBJ2-1; TRBD2 agrees at 7 bases. This CDR3 comprises 17 residues. Germline-derived CDR1 and CDR2 are KGHSH and LQKENI. V lost 1 base and J lost 7; bases outside the gene matches: 13. The CDR3 sequence is CASSPHPRGGPRNEQFF. Here the CDR3 DNA reads TGTGCCAGCTCACCACATCCTAGGGGAGGGCCTAGGAATGAGCAGTTCTTC.

This chain joins TRBV6-5 and TRBJ1-1; 7 bases are a match to TRBD1. Germline CDR1 reads MNHEY; CDR2 reads SVGAGI. Trimming at V came to 6 bases and at J to 3 bases, leaving 10 bases not matched to a gene. The CDR3 consists of 15 residues. Here the CDR3 reads CASRLNRGKDTEAFF. DNA for the CDR3: TGTGCCAGCAGATTAAACAGGGGCAAGGACACTGAAGCTTTCTTT.

Notes on this clone: This same CDR3 is encoded by further DNA sequences in the sample. The genes are TRBV28 and TRBJ1-1, with D hard to call. Per germline, CDR1 MDHEN and CDR2 SYDVKM. The ends were cut back, 4 bases at V and 0 bases at J, with 9 bases in the middle. The CDR3 is made up of 14 amino acids. The CDR3 region has the DNA TGTGCCAGCAGTTCCTTACGACTGAACACTGAAGCTTTCTTT. The encoded protein is CASSSLRLNTEAFF.

The CDR3 DNA sequence: TGTGCCAGCAGCTTCCAGGGGACCACCGGGGAGCTGTTTTTT. Translating it yields CASSFQGTTGELFF. The J gene is TRBJ2-2, the V gene TRBV5-5; D possibly corresponds to TRBD1 (6 bases). Between the trimmed V and J ends, which lost 2 bases and 4 bases, there was a span of 9 bases. CDR1 is SGHKS, CDR2 YYEKEE, per germline (reference sequence). The CDR3 is 14 residues long.

The chain is built from TRBV4-3 and TRBJ2-1; D call uncertain. The CDR3 is made up of 15 amino acids. From germline, CDR1 is LGHNA and CDR2 YSLEER. Trimming stripped 0 bases from V and 8 bases from J, with 14 bases between. For the CDR3, the DNA is TGCGCCAGCAGCCAAGATCGGGCAGAAGTCGATGAGCAGTTCTTC. Amino acids: CASSQDRAEVDEQFF.

The rearrangement uses TRBV5-1 and TRBJ2-2, with 9 bases that match TRBD1. With 4 bases clipped from V and 4 bases from J, the junction kept 5 bases outside the gene matches. The CDR3 is 15 amino acids. Germline V gives CDR1 SGHRS, CDR2 YFSETQ. CDR3 coding DNA: TGCGCCAGCAGCAGGGACAGGGAATCCACCGGGGAGCTGTTTTTT. As protein: CASSRDRESTGELFF.

This chain connects TRBV23-1 to TRBJ2-7; no firm D call. TRBV23-1 is noted as an ORF with a role that remains uncertain. With 0 bases removed from V and 0 bases from J, the gap between germline ends came to 9 bases. This CDR3 has 15 residues. CDR3 coding DNA: TGCGCCAGCAGTCAATCGGACCGAAGCTCCTACGAGCAGTACTTC. Translation gives CASSQSDRSSYEQYF.

The chain recombines TRBV4-3 with TRBJ2-1; 7 bases are shared with TRBD2. The V and J ends lost 1 base and 7 bases, in that order; junction bases with no gene match: 13. CDR3 length: 17 residues. Germline-derived CDR1 and CDR2 are LGHNA and YSLEER. CDR3 nucleotide sequence: TGCGCCAGCAGCCAAGGCTACCGTCTAGCGGTCGGAAATGAGCAGTTCTTC. Encoded protein: CASSQGYRLAVGNEQFF.

The chain is built from TRBV9 and TRBJ2-3; TRBD2 matches 10 bases. Germline V gene sequence: CDR1 SGDLS, CDR2 YYNGEE. The length of the CDR3 is 16 residues. Trimming took 0 bases from V and 6 from J; bases not matched to a gene: 7. The CDR3 DNA follows: TGTGCCAGCAGCGTAGTGAGCGGGGGGGCTTATGATACGCAGTATTTT. Its protein product is CASSVVSGGAYDTQYF.

Only one count was recorded for this clone. V is TRBV7-2 and J is TRBJ2-1; D may be TRBD1 (5 bases). The V end lost 1 base, the J end lost 2 bases, and 12 bases lay between the germline ends. Per germline, CDR1 SGHTA and CDR2 FQGNSA. CDR3 length: 16 amino acids. The CDR3 DNA follows: TGTGCCAGCAGCTTAGTCGAGACAGCTCCCTACAATGAGCAGTTCTTC. This translates into CASSLVETAPYNEQFF.

This sequence joins TRBV30 and TRBJ2-7; 7 positions match TRBD2. Germline CDR1 GTSNPN, CDR2 SVGIG (reference sequence). The V gene end was trimmed by 0 bases and the J gene end by 3 bases; junction bases not matched to a gene: 5. This CDR3 comprises 14 residues. The CDR3 nucleotides are TGTGCCTGGAGTGTAGAGGGCGGGAGCTACGAGCAGTACTTC. Its translation: CAWSVEGGSYEQYF.